The clone carrying this T cell receptor (beta chain) was seen just once. The source of the sample is a study of blood T cell repertoires in COVID-19. Profiled with immunoSEQ multiplex PCR; TCRdb holds only in-frame clones, not every one. The sample holds fewer than 110,000 clones, roughly nine tenths seen once. Germline V lookup: CDR1 LNHNV, CDR2 YYDKDF (reference sequence). Trimming cost V 0 bases and J 8 bases, with 7 bases left between them. The CDR3 has 12 residues. This sequence was found in a man in his fifties with acute or convalescent COVID-19. The sample comprised peripheral blood. The V gene is TRBV15, the J gene TRBJ1-2; D ambiguous. CDR3 sequence (DNA): TGTGCCACCAGCAGAGATTCCAGAGGCTACACCTTC. Its translation: CATSRDSRGYTF.